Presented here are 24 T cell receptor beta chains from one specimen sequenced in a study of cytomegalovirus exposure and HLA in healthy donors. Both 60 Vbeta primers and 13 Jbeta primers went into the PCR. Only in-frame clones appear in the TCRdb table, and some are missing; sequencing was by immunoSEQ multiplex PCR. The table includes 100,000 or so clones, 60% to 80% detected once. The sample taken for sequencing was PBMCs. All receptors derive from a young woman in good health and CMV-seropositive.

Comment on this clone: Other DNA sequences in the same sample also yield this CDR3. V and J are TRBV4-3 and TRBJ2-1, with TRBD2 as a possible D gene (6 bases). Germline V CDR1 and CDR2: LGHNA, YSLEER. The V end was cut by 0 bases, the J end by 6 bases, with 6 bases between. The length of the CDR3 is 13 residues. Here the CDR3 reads CASSQDSGNEQFF. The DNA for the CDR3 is TGCGCCAGCAGCCAAGATAGCGGCAATGAGCAGTTCTTC.

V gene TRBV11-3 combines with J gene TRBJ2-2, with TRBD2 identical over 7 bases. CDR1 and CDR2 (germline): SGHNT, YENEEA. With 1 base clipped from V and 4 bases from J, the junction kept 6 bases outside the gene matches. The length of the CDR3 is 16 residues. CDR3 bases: TGTGCCAGCAGCTTAGCTCTAGCGGACACCACCGGGGAGCTGTTTTTT. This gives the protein CASSLALADTTGELFF. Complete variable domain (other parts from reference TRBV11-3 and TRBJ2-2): EAGVVQSPRYKIIEKKQPVAFWCNPISGHNTLYWYLQNLGQGPELLIRYENEEAVDDSQLPKDRFSAERLKGVDSTLKIQPAELGDSAVYLCASSLALADTTGELFFGEGSRLTVL.

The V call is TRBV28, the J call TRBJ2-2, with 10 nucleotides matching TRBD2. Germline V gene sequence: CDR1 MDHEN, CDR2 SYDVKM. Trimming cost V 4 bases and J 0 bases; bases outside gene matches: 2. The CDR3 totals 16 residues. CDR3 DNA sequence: TGTGCCAGCAGTTCGGGACTAGCGACGAACACCGGGGAGCTGTTTTTT. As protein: CASSSGLATNTGELFF.

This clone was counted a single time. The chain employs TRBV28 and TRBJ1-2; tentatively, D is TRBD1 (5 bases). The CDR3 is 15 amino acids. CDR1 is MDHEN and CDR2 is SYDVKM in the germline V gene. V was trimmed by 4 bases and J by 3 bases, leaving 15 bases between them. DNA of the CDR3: TGTGCCAGCAGTTCCGACTCTGCGGGGGACTATGGCTACACCTTC. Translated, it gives CASSSDSAGDYGYTF.

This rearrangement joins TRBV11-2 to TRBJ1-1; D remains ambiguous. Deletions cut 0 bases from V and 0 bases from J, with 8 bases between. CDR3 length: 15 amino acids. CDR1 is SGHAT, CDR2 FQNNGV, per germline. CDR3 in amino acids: CASSLEGRMNTEAFF. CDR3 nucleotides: TGTGCCAGCAGCTTAGAGGGCAGGATGAACACTGAAGCTTTCTTT.

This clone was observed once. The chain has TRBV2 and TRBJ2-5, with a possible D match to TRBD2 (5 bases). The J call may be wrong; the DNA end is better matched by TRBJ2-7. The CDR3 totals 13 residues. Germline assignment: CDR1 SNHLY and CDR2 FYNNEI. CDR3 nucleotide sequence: TGTGCCAGCAGTGCACGGGGTTGCGACGAGCAGTACTTC. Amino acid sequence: CASSARGCDEQYF.

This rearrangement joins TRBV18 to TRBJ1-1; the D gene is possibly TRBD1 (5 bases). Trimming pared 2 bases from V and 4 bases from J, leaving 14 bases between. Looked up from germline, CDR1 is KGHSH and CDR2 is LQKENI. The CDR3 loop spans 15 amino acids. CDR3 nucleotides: TGTGCCAGCTCACCAGCACAGGAGCTCCGCACTGAAGCTTTCTTT. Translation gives CASSPAQELRTEAFF.

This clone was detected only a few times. For the CDR3, the DNA is TGTGCCAGCAGCTTATATCAGGGAGGAGGTGGCTACACCTTC. It translates to CASSLYQGGGGYTF. The rearrangement uses TRBV7-2 and TRBJ1-2; TRBD1 is a possible D gene (5 bases). This CDR3 region has 14 residues. Germline V lookup: CDR1 SGHTA, CDR2 FQGNSA. V gave up 2 bases and J gave up 7 bases, with 14 bases separating them.

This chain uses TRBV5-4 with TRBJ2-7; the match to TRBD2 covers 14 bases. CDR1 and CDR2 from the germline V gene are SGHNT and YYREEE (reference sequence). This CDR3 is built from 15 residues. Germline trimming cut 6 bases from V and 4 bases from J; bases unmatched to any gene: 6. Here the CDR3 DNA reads TGTGCCAGCACCCCGGGACTAGCGGGAGAATACGAGCAGTACTTC. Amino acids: CASTPGLAGEYEQYF.

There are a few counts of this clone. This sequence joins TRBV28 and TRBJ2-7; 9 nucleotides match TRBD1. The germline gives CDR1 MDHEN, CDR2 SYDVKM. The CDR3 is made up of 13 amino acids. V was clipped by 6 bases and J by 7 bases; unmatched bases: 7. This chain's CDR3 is CASRTGTGREQYF. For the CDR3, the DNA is TGTGCCAGCAGAACTGGGACAGGGAGGGAGCAGTACTTC.

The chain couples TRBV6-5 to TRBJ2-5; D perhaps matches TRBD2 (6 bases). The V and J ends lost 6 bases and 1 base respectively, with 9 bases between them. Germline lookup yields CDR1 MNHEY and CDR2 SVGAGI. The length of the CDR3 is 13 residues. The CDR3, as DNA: TGTGCCAGCAGCGGGGACTTCCAAGAGACCCAGTACTTC. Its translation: CASSGDFQETQYF.

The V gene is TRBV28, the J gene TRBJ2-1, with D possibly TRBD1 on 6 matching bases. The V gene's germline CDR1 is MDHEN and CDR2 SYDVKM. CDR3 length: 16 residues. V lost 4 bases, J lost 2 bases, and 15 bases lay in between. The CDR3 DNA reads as TGTGCCAGCAGTTCTCTAGGGGGAGCCACCTACAATGAGCAGTTCTTC. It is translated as CASSSLGGATYNEQFF.

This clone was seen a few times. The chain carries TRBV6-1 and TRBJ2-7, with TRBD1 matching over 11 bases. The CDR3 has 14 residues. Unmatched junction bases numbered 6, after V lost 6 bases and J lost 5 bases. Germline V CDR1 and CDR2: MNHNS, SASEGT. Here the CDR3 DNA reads TGTGCCAGCAGCGGGGGACAGGGGGTCGACGAGCAGTACTTC. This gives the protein CASSGGQGVDEQYF.

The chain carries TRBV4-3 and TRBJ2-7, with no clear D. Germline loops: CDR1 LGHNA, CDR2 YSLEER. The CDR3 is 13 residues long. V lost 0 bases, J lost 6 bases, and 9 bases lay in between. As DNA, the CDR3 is TGCGCCAGCAGCCAAGAAACTACCGGCGAGCAGTACTTC. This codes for CASSQETTGEQYF.

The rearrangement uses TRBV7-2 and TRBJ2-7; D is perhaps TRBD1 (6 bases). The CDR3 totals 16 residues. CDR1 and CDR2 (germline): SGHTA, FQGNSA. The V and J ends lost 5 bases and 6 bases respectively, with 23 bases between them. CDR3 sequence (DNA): TGTGCCAGCAGCCGAACCTGGGGGCTAGCTCAGGGCGAGCAGTACTTC. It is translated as CASSRTWGLAQGEQYF.

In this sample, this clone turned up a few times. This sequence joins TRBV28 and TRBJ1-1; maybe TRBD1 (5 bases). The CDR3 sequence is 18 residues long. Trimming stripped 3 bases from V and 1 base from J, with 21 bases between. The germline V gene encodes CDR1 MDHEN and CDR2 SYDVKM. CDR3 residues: CASSFSNPADTANTEAFF. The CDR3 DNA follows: TGTGCCAGCAGTTTTAGTAACCCCGCGGACACCGCGAACACTGAAGCTTTCTTT.

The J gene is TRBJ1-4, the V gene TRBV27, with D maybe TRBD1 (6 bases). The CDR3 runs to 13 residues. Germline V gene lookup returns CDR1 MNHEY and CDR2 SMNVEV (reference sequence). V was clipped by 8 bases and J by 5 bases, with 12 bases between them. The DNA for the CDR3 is TGTGCCAGCCTTGACAGGAGCAATGAAAAACTGTTTTTT. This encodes CASLDRSNEKLFF.

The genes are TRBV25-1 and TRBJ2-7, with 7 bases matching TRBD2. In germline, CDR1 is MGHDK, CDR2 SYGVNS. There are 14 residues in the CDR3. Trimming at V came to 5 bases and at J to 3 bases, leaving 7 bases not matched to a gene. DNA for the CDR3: TGTGCCAGCAGTTCCAAGTGGGAGGGCTACGAGCAGTACTTC. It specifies CASSSKWEGYEQYF.

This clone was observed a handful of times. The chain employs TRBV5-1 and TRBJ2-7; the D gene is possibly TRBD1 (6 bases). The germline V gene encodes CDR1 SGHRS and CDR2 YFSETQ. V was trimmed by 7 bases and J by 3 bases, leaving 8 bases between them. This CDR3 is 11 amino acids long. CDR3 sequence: CASGTSYEQYF. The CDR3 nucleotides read TGCGCCAGCGGGACAAGCTACGAGCAGTACTTC.

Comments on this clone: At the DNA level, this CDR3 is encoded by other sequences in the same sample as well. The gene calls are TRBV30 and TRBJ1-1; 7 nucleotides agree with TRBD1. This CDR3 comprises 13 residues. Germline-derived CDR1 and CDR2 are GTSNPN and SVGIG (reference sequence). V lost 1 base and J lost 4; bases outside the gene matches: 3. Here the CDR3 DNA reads TGTGCCTGGAGTGCCGACAGGGCCACTGAAGCTTTCTTT. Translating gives CAWSADRATEAFF. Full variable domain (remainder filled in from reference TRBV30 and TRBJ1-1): SQTIHQWPATLVQPVGSPLSLECTVEGTSNPNLYWYRQAAGRGLQLLFYSVGIGQISSEVPQNLSASRPQDRQFILSSKKLLLSDSGFYLCAWSADRATEAFFGQGTRLTVV.

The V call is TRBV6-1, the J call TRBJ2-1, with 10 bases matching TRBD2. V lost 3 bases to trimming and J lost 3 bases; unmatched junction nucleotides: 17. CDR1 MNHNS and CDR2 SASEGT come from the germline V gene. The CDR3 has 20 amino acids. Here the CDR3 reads CASSDFQGATWTSGYNEQFF. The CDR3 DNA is TGTGCCAGCAGTGATTTCCAGGGGGCTACATGGACTAGCGGCTACAATGAGCAGTTCTTC.

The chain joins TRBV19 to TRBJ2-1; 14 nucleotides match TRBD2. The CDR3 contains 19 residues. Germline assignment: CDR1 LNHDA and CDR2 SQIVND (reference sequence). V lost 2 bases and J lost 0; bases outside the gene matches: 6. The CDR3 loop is CASSIRRTSGRYSYNEQFF. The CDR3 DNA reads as TGTGCCAGTAGTATACGCCGGACTAGCGGGAGGTACTCCTACAATGAGCAGTTCTTC.

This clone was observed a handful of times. The DNA of the CDR3 is TGTGCCAGCAGGGGACAGGTCAATCAGCCCCAGCATTTT. The encoded protein is CASRGQVNQPQHF. The chain couples TRBV6-5 to TRBJ1-5, with TRBD1 identical over 8 bases. The trim removed 6 bases at V and 3 bases at J, leaving 1 base unmatched. CDR3 length: 13 amino acids. Germline V lookup: CDR1 MNHEY, CDR2 SVGAGI.

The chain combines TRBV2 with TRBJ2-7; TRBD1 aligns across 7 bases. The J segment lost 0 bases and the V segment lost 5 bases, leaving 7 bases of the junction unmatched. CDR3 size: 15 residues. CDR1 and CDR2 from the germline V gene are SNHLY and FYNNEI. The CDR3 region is CASSTWTGDSYEQYF. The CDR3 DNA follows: TGTGCCAGCAGTACCTGGACAGGCGACTCCTACGAGCAGTACTTC.